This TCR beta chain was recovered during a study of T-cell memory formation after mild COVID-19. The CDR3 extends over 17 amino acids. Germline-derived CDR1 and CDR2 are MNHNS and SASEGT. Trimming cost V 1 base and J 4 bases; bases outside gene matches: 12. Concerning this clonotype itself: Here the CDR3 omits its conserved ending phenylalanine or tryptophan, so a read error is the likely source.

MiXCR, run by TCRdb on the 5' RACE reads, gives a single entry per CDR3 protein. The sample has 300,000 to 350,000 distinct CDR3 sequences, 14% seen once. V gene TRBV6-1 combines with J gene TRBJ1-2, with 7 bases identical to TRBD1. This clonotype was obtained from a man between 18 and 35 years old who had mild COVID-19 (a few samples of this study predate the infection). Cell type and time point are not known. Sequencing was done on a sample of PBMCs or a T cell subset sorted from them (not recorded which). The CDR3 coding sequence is TGTGCCAGCAGTGAAGAAGTCGGAGATACAGGGGTCTATGGCTACACCTTA. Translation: CASSEEVGDTGVYGYTL.